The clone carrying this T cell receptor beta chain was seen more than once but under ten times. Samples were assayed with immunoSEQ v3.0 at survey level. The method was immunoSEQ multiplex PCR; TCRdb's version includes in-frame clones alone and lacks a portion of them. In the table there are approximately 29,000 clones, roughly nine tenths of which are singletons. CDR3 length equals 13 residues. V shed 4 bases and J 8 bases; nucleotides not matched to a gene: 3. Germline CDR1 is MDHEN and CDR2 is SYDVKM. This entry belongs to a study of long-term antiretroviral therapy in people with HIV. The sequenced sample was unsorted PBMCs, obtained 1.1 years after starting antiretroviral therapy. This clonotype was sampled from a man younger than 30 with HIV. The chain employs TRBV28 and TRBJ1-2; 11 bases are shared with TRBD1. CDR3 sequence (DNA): TGTGCCAGCAGTTCGGACAGGGGGCACGGCTACACCTTC. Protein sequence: CASSSDRGHGYTF.